This TCR beta chain was documented in a study of CD8+ T cells in alopecia areata (dated by TCRdb to 2016 to 2019). Notes on the research overall: Treated patients were enrolled in an open-label pilot trial of oral tofacitinib, 5 to 10 mg twice daily, for moderate-to-severe alopecia areata. Patients stayed on tofacitinib for 6 to 18 months and then had 6 months of follow-up off drug so that delayed response and recurrence could be assessed. In treated patients, disease severity was measured using the SALT score, which gives the percentage of scalp surface area affected. High-throughput TCRbeta sequencing was used to examine T cell clonal expansion in alopecia areata in both the C3H/HeJ mouse model and human patients. In humans, TCRbeta sequencing was performed on scalp tissue and on sorted CD4+ and CD8+ peripheral blood T cells from healthy controls and from patients with patchy or totalis/universalis alopecia areata. Tofacitinib-treated patients had biopsies at baseline and at 4 and 24 weeks of treatment, with a later scalp biopsy in several patients. Scalp clonality was compared among normal scalp (n=4), patchy alopecia areata scalp (n=8), and alopecia totalis/universalis scalp (n=8). RNA was extracted with the PAXgene miRNA kit for fixed scalp, the miRNeasy kit for PBMCs, and the RNeasy kit for mouse skin. Amplification of TCRbeta CDR3 regions was done by immunoSEQ multiplex PCR using 35 Vbeta forward primers and 13 Jbeta reverse primers. The study at large found these results: TCR sequences shared between patients were less clear than in mice, possibly partly because of HLA diversity in the patient population. Unlike mouse skin, where gammadelta T cells dominate, normal human skin contains resident alphabeta T cells that get sequenced too, which complicates analysis of the scalp TCR repertoire. Compared with normal scalp, lesional scalp had higher clonality and more expanded CD8+ clones, particularly in alopecia totalis/universalis, a pattern that suggests antigenic drive. Many expanded lesional clones persisted in scalp and blood during tofacitinib treatment, which may partly explain relapse after stopping treatment. Because the treated cohort was small and had just a single nonresponder, larger studies are needed to establish links between baseline CD8+ expansion and response. With tofacitinib, both scalp clonality and the number of expanded CD8+ clones among the top 100 scalp clones went down significantly.

V was cut back by 2 bases and J by 1 base, leaving a gap of 14 bases between them. From cysteine to phenylalanine, the CDR3 is 16 amino acids long. Only the CDR3 region is kept as DNA, spanning 48 bases read in frame from base 1. CDR1 MNHEY and CDR2 SVGAGI are derived from the germline V gene. The sample holds a few counts of this clone. No antigen is known for it. Per-base quality was not reported, and no clone a single base away is much larger than it. Library method: the immunoSEQ multiplex PCR assay. To provide template for TCR sequencing, every sample had RNA extracted and reverse transcribed into cDNA. SuperScript III was used to make first-strand cDNA, primed with a 2:1 mix of oligo-dT and random hexamers. A synthetic immune receptor repertoire was used to measure amplification bias, and any remaining bias was corrected computationally. The source study handled its data this way. Raw reads were preprocessed to remove errors, and CDR3 was defined by IMGT conventions from the conserved cysteine to phenylalanine. Clonality was computed by normalizing Shannon entropy by log2 of the number of productive unique TCRs and subtracting the result from 1. Scalp TCRbeta sequences were cross-referenced with sorted blood CD4 and CD8 repertoires so that the CD4 or CD8 identity of scalp clones could be inferred. TCRdb mirrors the immuneACCESS table, restricted to in-frame sequences. Some clones are absent from its copies; in checked studies, under half trace to an unresolved V gene, and the reason for the others is unknown. Clonal size and the V and J genes are those of that table, whereas D and trimming came from the DNA. The sample table records roughly 99,000 clones; around 84% of these occur just once. 20% to 25% of the sample rests with the top ten.

The time point label here, explained by the study, means: less than 30 weeks on oral tofacitinib. The sample's treatment or condition label, in plain terms: oral pan-JAK inhibitor, 5-10 mg twice daily. Peripheral blood and lesional scalp punch biopsies were obtained from patients with alopecia areata. PBMCs were isolated by density centrifugation and stained for CD3, CD4 and CD8, after which CD4+ and CD8+ T cells were sorted on a FACSAria. The TCR sequence derives from a human donor with alopecia areata. The starting material was CD8+ T cells sorted from blood, obtained at week 24, from a patient treated with tofacitinib. The V gene is TRBV6-5 and the J gene is TRBJ2-5; the D gene identity is not certain. The CDR3 loop reads CASSYLPGPLQETQYF. The DNA sequence is as follows: TGTGCCAGCAGTTACCTTCCCGGGCCCCTCCAAGAGACCCAGTACTTC.